These T cell receptor beta chains were read from a single sample in a study of blood T cell repertoires in COVID-19. Sequencing used immunoSEQ multiplex PCR; TCRdb keeps in-frame clones, though not all of them. The sample yields a few hundred thousand clones, roughly 86% seen once. Sequenced: peripheral blood. These receptors came from a human donor in a cohort sampled during active COVID-19. Both conserved end residues are part of each CDR3. Each record gives: D gene, V gene, clone size, J gene, CDR3 DNA, CDR3 protein. A D gene is named only where the DNA matches it firmly. Size is stated for part of the rows, as once, few or many counts, or as a class when the clone is expanded.

NA	TRBV19	NA	TRBJ1-5	TGTGCCAGTAGTTCTCAGGGAAAGGGGCAGCCCCAGCATTTT	CASSSQGKGQPQHF
TRBD1	TRBV5-1	NA	TRBJ1-2	TGCGCCAGCAGCCCGGGACAGGGAAACTATGGCTACACCTTC	CASSPGQGNYGYTF
TRBD1	TRBV29-1	NA	TRBJ2-7	TGCAGCGTAGGGGGCGCCGAGGACCACGAGCAGTACTTC	CSVGGAEDHEQYF
TRBD1	TRBV9	NA	TRBJ2-7	TGTGCCAGCAGCGCCATTAAGTTGGACAGGGAGCACTACGAGCAGTACTTC	CASSAIKLDREHYEQYF
NA	TRBV19	few	TRBJ1-6	TGTGCCAGTAGTCCCAGTGCCCGAGGTGGATCACCCCTCCACTTT	CASSPSARGGSPLHF
TRBD2	TRBV5-4	NA	TRBJ2-7	TGTGCCAGCAGCTTGAAGTGGAGTAGCGGGGCAAACGAGCAGTACTTC	CASSLKWSSGANEQYF
NA	TRBV6-5	NA	TRBJ2-7	TGTGCCAGCAGCGGGACTGCTTCCTACGAGCAGTACTTC	CASSGTASYEQYF
NA	TRBV6-6	NA	TRBJ1-1	TGTGCCAGCACCAGAATGAACACTGAAGCTTTCTTT	CASTRMNTEAFF
NA	TRBV28	NA	TRBJ1-5	TGTGCCAGCAGTTTATTTTGGGGGGGCAGGGGTCAGCCCCAGCATTTT	CASSLFWGGRGQPQHF
NA	TRBV5-1	NA	TRBJ2-7	TGCGCCAGCAGCTCGGAAAGGCGGGCATACGAGCAGTACTTC	CASSSERRAYEQYF
TRBD1	TRBV28	NA	TRBJ2-2	TGTGCCAGCAAACCGGGACAGCGCACCGGGGAGCTGTTTTTT	CASKPGQRTGELFF
NA	TRBV6-6	NA	TRBJ1-1	TGTGCCAGCAGTTACTCGAGCGACACTGAAGCTTTCTTT	CASSYSSDTEAFF
TRBD1	TRBV5-6	NA	TRBJ1-2	TGTGCCAGCAGCTTCGGGACAGCCAACTATGGCTACACCTTC	CASSFGTANYGYTF
NA	TRBV7-9	once	TRBJ1-2	TGTGCCAGCAGCTCGGACGGACTCTATGGCTACACCTTC	CASSSDGLYGYTF
NA	TRBV21-1	NA	TRBJ1-5	TGTGCCAGCAGCTTCCGGGGACAGGGGGCTACTCAGCCCCAGCATTTT	CASSFRGQGATQPQHF